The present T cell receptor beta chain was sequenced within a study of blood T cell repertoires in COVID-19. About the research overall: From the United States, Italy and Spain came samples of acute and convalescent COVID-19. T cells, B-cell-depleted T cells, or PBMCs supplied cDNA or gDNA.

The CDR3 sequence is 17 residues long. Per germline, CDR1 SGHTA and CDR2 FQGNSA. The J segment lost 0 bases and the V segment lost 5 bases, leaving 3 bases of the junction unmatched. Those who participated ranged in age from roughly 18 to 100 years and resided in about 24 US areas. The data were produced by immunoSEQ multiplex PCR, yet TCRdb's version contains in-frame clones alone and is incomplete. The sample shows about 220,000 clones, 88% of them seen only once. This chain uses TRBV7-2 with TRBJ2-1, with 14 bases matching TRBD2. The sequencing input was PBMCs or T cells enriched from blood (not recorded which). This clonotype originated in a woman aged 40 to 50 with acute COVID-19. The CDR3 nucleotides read TGTGCCAGCAGCCCGACTAGCGGGAGGGGCTCCTACAATGAGCAGTTCTTC. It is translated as CASSPTSGRGSYNEQFF.